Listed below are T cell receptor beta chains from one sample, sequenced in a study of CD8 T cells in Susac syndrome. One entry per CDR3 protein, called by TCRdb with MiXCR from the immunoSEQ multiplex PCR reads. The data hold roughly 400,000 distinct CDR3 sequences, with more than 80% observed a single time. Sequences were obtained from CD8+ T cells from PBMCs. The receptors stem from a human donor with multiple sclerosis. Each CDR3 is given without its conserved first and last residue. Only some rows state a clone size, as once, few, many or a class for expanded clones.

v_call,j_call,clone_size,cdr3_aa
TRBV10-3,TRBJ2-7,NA,AISDSLAGVYEQY
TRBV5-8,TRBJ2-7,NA,ASSPPAARFSYEQY
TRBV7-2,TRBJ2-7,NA,ASSLDRGGDEQY
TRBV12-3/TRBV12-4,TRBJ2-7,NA,ASWGGSSYEQY
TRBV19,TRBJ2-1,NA,ASRKAGGNEQF
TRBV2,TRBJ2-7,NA,ASSDPGADYEQY
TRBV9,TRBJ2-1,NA,ASSVAAGAYNEQF
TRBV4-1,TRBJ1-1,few,ASSQGPGMNTEAF
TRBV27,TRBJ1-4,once,ASRTLNRFSNEKLF
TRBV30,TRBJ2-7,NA,AWSVDGPEQY
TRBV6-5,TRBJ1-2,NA,ASSYLDRNYGYT
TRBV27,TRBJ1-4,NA,ASTLTGSDEKLF
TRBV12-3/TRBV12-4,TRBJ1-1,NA,ASGRQGLDTEAF
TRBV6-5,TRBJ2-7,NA,ASSFAGLEGSEQY
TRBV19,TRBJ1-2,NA,ASRGEAAANYGYT
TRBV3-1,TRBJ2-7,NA,ASSQDPRTGRIEQY
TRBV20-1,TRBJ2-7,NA,SARDSGDATYEQY
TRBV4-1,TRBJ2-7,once,ASSLKQSLSYEQY
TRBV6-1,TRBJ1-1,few,ASQGGTEAF
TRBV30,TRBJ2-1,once,AWGTGAGGEQF